This record looks at one T cell receptor (beta chain) sequence and its context. No cognate antigen has been identified for it. Qualities for individual bases were not recorded, and no much larger clone is one base off. This record belongs to a study of somatic mutations in cytotoxic T cells in rheumatoid arthritis (dated by TCRdb to 2015 to 2018). About the investigation overall: Peripheral blood (approximately 27 ml EDTA) was collected from patients immediately after diagnosis and before any treatment began. A FACSAria II or Sony SH800 was used to flow-sort some V beta antibody-stained T-cell populations at nearly 100% purity, and TCRB sequencing was also done on sorted V beta1+ cells. To characterize clonality, the study used TCRB deep sequencing while asking whether somatic mutations are carried by expanded CD8+ T-cell clones in newly diagnosed, untreated rheumatoid arthritis. A total of roughly 60 rheumatoid arthritis patients and approximately 21 healthy controls underwent TCRB deep sequencing. Median age was essentially the same in the patient group and the control group. The paper as a whole reports these results and caveats: In about an eighth of the roughly 60 patients the largest CD8+ clone exceeded 20% of CD8+ cells, and several identical CD8+ TCRB sequences were shared between blood and synovial fluid. The slight underrepresentation of TRBV07 in patients was not corrected for multiple comparisons. In patients, CD8+ clonality rose with age (Spearman r ~ 0.47), which was not the case in healthy controls. CD8+ T-cell clonality did not differ significantly between rheumatoid arthritis patients and age-matched healthy controls. It was unknown which antigens the expanded CD8+ clones targeted, and their absence from virus-specific databases did not exclude viral specificity.

At the junction V is shortened by 6 bases and J by 5 bases, with 4 bases in between. From cysteine to phenylalanine, the CDR3 is 10 amino acids long. The kept DNA is CDR3 alone, 30 bases in frame from the first base. CDR1 and CDR2 were assigned from the germline V gene (reference sequence) as WNHNN and SYGVQD. The immunoSEQ assay was applied to genomic DNA for TCRB CDR3 sequencing. From the authors' description of their analysis: Patient CD8+ clones larger than 1% were compared against published virus-specific TCRB sequences, and only a few matched. The analyses included only productive TCRB rearrangements. Defining a clone by its unique TCRB CDR3 sequence, the study calculated clonality as a productive clonality index derived from Shannon entropy. Repertoire overlap between two samples was calculated from the template counts of each clone relative to total templates per sample. V-gene usage measured by flow cytometry correlated with TCRB sequencing V-gene usage, with a Spearman r of 0.6 to 0.7. TCRdb took this table from immuneACCESS and kept in-frame rearrangements with V and J called. Such tables lack part of the clones; where checked against another copy, unresolved V genes explain under half of the gap, and the rest is unexplained. V and J calls and clone size are given by that table; D and trimming were obtained from the DNA. The sample includes about 15,000 clones, with about 77% observed a single time. The ten largest clonotypes hold more than 13% of the sample.

CD4+ and CD8+ cells were isolated by positive magnetic bead selection on an AutoMACS, and purity was checked by flow cytometry. Initial screening for clonal expansions relied on flow cytometry with a TCR V beta antibody panel, after which sorted CD8+ fractions underwent TCRB deep sequencing for characterization. Peripheral blood mononuclear cells were obtained using density gradient separation with Ficoll-Paque PLUS. DNA from CD4-enriched, CD8-enriched or PBMC samples was extracted using Nucleospin Tissue or Tissue XS kits and then quantified on a Qubit 2.0 fluorometer. The chain couples TRBV10-1 to TRBJ2-5; no confident D gene assignment can be made. Sequenced sample: CD8+ T cells sorted from blood. This clonotype was obtained from an adult with rheumatoid arthritis. The CDR3 protein sequence reads: CASRGETQYF. Read as DNA, the sequence is TGCGCCAGCAGAGGCGAGACCCAGTACTTC.